The present T cell receptor (beta chain) was sequenced within a study of blood T cell repertoires in COVID-19. Study context: The origin of the acute and convalescent COVID-19 samples was the United States, Italy and Spain.

In the authors' workflow: The authors estimated nucleated cell counts from reference gene primer amplification. TCRdb keeps only in-frame clones here, not all; method: immunoSEQ multiplex PCR. D and trimming were read from the DNA, whereas the V and J calls and clone size are those reported in that table. The sample consists of about 280,000 clones, 85% of them appearing once. The V and J ends lost 6 bases and 8 bases, in that order; junction bases with no gene match: 8. This CDR3 has 15 amino acids. Germline CDR1 KGHDR, CDR2 SFDVKD. Individuals aged roughly 18 to 95 years were recruited from roughly 23 US areas. Resolution of symptoms, clearance, or two negative PCRs was present in recovered Cohort 3 donors.

Sequenced material: PBMCs or T cells enriched from blood (not recorded which). The TCR originated in a woman aged 45-65 years who had recovered from COVID-19. This chain links TRBV24-1 with TRBJ2-3; 12 bases are shared with TRBD2. The CDR3 loop is CATSRSSGGASTQYF. As DNA, the CDR3 is TGTGCCACCAGTCGTTCTAGCGGGGGGGCCTCTACGCAGTATTTT.